The clone carrying this TCR beta chain was seen more than once but under ten times. CDR3 length equals 14 residues. The germline V gene encodes CDR1 LNHNV and CDR2 YYDKDF (reference sequence). Trimming at V came to 4 bases and at J to 4 bases, leaving 7 bases not matched to a gene. This sample is part of a study of somatic mutations in cytotoxic T cells in rheumatoid arthritis. Clones were read by immunoSEQ multiplex PCR, and TCRdb kept only the in-frame ones, dropping some. The table includes some 7,300 clones, around 74% detected once. Sequencing was done on a sample of CD8+ T cells sorted from blood. The gene calls are TRBV15 and TRBJ2-7, with 7 bases matching TRBD1. This TCR derives from an older woman in good health. This CDR3 reads CATSTRQGIYEQYF. CDR3 in DNA: TGTGCCACCAGCACCCGACAGGGCATATACGAGCAGTACTTC. The variable domain in full, with the rest retrieved from reference TRBV15 and TRBJ2-7, is DAMVIQNPRYQVTQFGKPVTLSCSQTLNHNVMYWYQQKSSQAPKLLFHYYDKDFNNEADTPDNFQSRRPNTSFCFLDIRSPGLGDTAMYLCATSTRQGIYEQYFGPGTRLTVT.